Below, 5 T cell receptor beta chains from the same sample are listed, as sequenced in a study of cytotoxic CD8 clonotypes in ibrutinib-treated CLL. TCRdb keeps only in-frame clones here, not all; method: immunoSEQ multiplex PCR. The sample contains over 70,000 clones, just over 85% of which appear only once. Sequencing was performed on PBMCs, taken before ibrutinib treatment. These receptor sequences come from a human donor with chronic lymphocytic leukemia.

The J gene is TRBJ1-2, the V gene TRBV30, with D maybe TRBD1 (6 bases). Trimming pared 3 bases from V and 7 bases from J, leaving 15 bases between. Germline assignment: CDR1 GTSNPN and CDR2 SVGIG (reference sequence). The CDR3 has 13 amino acids. CDR3 coding DNA: TGTGCCTGGAGGGACAAAGGGGGGGGTGGCTACACCTTC. Translation: CAWRDKGGGGYTF.

V gene TRBV7-9 combines with J gene TRBJ2-7; 15 nucleotides line up with TRBD2. The J segment lost 9 bases and the V segment lost 6 bases, leaving 3 bases of the junction unmatched. Germline CDR1 SEHNR, CDR2 FQNEAQ (reference sequence). The CDR3 has 13 residues. CDR3 protein: CASRSGLAGGQYF. The DNA for the CDR3 is TGTGCCAGCAGATCGGGACTAGCGGGAGGGCAGTACTTC. Full variable domain (rest looked up from reference TRBV7-9 and TRBJ2-7): DTGVSQNPRHKITKRGQNVTFRCDPISEHNRLYWYRQTLGQGPEFLTYFQNEAQLEKSRLLSDRFSAERPKGSFSTLEIQRTEQGDSAMYLCASRSGLAGGQYFGPGTRLTVT.

The rearrangement links TRBV19 to TRBJ1-5, with 7 nucleotides matching TRBD1. The germline CDR1 and CDR2 sequences are LNHDA and SQIVND (reference sequence). CDR3 length: 20 amino acids. J was trimmed by 2 bases and V by 3 bases; bases with no gene match: 19. Here the CDR3 DNA reads TGTGCCAGTAGTATCAGCCGGGACAGCTACCCGTTGGAAGGCAATCAGCCCCAGCATTTT. Translation gives CASSISRDSYPLEGNQPQHF.

V usage is TRBV14 and J usage is TRBJ2-7, with 8 bases fitting TRBD1. V shed 1 base, J shed 5 bases, and the junction held 4 bases outside the gene matches. The length of the CDR3 is 14 residues. Germline V gene lookup returns CDR1 SGHDN and CDR2 FVKESK. CDR3 in amino acids: CASSQGQGSHEQYF. The DNA for the CDR3 is TGTGCCAGCAGCCAAGGACAGGGGAGCCACGAGCAGTACTTC.

The chain recombines TRBV4-1 with TRBJ2-7; no clear D gene. Germline CDR1 reads MGHRA; CDR2 reads YSYEKL. CDR3 length equals 12 residues. The V end lost 4 bases, the J end lost 5 bases, and 9 bases lay between the germline ends. The CDR3 region has the DNA TGCGCCAGCAGCCGGTCGGTGGACGAGCAGTACTTC. This gives the protein CASSRSVDEQYF.